These 5 T cell receptor beta chains originate from one sample sequenced in a study of cytomegalovirus exposure and HLA in healthy donors. Vbeta (60) and Jbeta (13) primers were used in the PCR. Repertoires were generated with immunoSEQ multiplex PCR, while TCRdb's copy carries only in-frame clones and drops some. The sample table sets out roughly 79,000 clones. Sequencing was done on a sample of PBMCs. These receptor sequences come from a man aged 25-45 years in good health and CMV-seronegative.

V is TRBV18 and J is TRBJ1-3, with TRBD1 matching over 9 bases. Per the germline V gene, CDR1 is KGHSH and CDR2 is LQKENI. V lost 2 bases to trimming and J lost 1 base; unmatched junction nucleotides: 3. The CDR3 runs 16 residues. This chain's CDR3 is CASSPTGGLSGNTIYF. DNA of the CDR3: TGTGCCAGCTCACCAACAGGGGGCCTATCTGGAAACACCATATATTTT. Filled out from reference TRBV18 and TRBJ1-3, the complete variable domain reads NAGVMQNPRHLVRRRGQEARLRCSPMKGHSHVYWYRQLPEEGLKFMVYLQKENIIDESGMPKERFSAEFPKEGPSILRIQQVVRGDSAAYFCASSPTGGLSGNTIYFGEGSWLTVV.

The CDR3, as DNA: TGTGCCAGCAGTTGGGGACAGGGGACGTTTAATTCACCCCTCCACTTT. Its protein is CASSWGQGTFNSPLHF. The chain uses TRBV5-6 and TRBJ1-6; 10 bases align to TRBD1. Germline loops: CDR1 SGHDT, CDR2 YYEEEE. V was clipped by 5 bases and J by 6 bases; unmatched bases: 8. CDR3 size: 16 residues.

The rearrangement links TRBV4-1 to TRBJ1-1; D gene uncertain. Germline CDR1 MGHRA, CDR2 YSYEKL. CDR3 size: 13 residues. V was trimmed by 6 bases and J by 10 bases, leaving 18 bases between them. The CDR3 spells CASSPSFSLIAFF. CDR3 coding DNA: TGCGCCAGCAGTCCTTCCTTTTCACTCATAGCTTTCTTT.

The rearrangement uses TRBV5-1 and TRBJ2-7; 9 bases agree with TRBD1. The length of the CDR3 is 15 residues. The junction had 9 bases not matched to a gene; V was cut back by 1 base and J by 7 bases. Germline values: CDR1 SGHRS, CDR2 YFSETQ. CDR3 sequence: CASSLLWTGESEQYF. CDR3 DNA sequence: TGCGCCAGCAGCTTGTTGTGGACAGGGGAGTCGGAGCAGTACTTC. The complete variable domain, with remaining parts taken from reference TRBV5-1 and TRBJ2-7, reads KAGVTQTPRYLIKTRGQQVTLSCSPISGHRSVSWYQQTPGQGLQFLFEYFSETQRNKGNFPGRFSGRQFSNSRSEMNVSTLELGDSALYLCASSLLWTGESEQYFGPGTRLTVT.

DNA of the CDR3: TGTGCCAGCAGCTTAGCAGGGAGGGGTAAAAATGAAAAACTGTTTTTT. Encoded protein: CASSLAGRGKNEKLFF. The V gene is TRBV11-3, the J gene TRBJ1-4, with D perhaps matching TRBD1 (5 bases). Per the germline V gene, CDR1 is SGHNT and CDR2 is YENEEA. Trimming shortened V by 1 base and J by 5 bases, and 14 bases separated the two germline ends. The CDR3 runs 16 residues.